These 7 T cell receptor beta chains share one sample of origin, sequenced in a study of blood T cell repertoires in COVID-19. TCRdb's copy holds only in-frame clones and misses some; the assay was immunoSEQ multiplex PCR. The sample shows under 70,000 clones, 70% to 80% of them seen only once. Sequencing input: peripheral blood. The source of these receptors is a man aged 55 to 70 with acute or convalescent COVID-19.

V usage is TRBV7-6 and J usage is TRBJ2-3; D is ambiguous. The CDR3 contains 15 residues. Germline V gene lookup returns CDR1 SGHVS and CDR2 FNYEAQ. Deletions cut 1 base from V and 0 bases from J, with 8 bases between. CDR3 DNA: TGTGCCAGCAGCTTAGGGCCTAGTAGCACAGATACGCAGTATTTT. It encodes CASSLGPSSTDTQYF.

This clone occurred a few times. V gene TRBV27 combines with J gene TRBJ1-4; D remains ambiguous. This CDR3 region has 13 residues. The V end lost 9 bases, the J end lost 8 bases, and 16 bases lay between the germline ends. Germline V lookup: CDR1 MNHEY, CDR2 SMNVEV (reference sequence). CDR3 sequence reads: CASAGPTREKLFF. CDR3 DNA sequence: TGTGCCAGTGCGGGCCCAACTCGGGAAAAACTGTTTTTT.

The J gene is TRBJ1-2, the V gene TRBV19; 8 nucleotides match TRBD1. CDR1 LNHDA and CDR2 SQIVND come from the germline V gene (reference sequence). The CDR3 length is 14 residues. J gave up 8 bases and V 5 bases, and 10 bases lay outside the gene matches. The CDR3 is CASSQDRGSLGYTF. Here the CDR3 DNA reads TGTGCCAGTAGTCAAGACAGGGGAAGTTTGGGCTACACCTTC.

The V gene is TRBV27, the J gene TRBJ1-5, with TRBD1 identical over 11 bases. This CDR3 comprises 15 residues. Germline V CDR1 and CDR2: MNHEY, SMNVEV (reference sequence). The junction had 7 bases not matched to a gene; V was cut back by 5 bases and J by 7 bases. CDR3 nucleotides: TGTGCCAGCAGTCCGGGACAGGGGGTAGCACAGCCCCAGCATTTT. Its protein product is CASSPGQGVAQPQHF.

This chain links TRBV6-1 with TRBJ2-7; a weak D match, TRBD1 (5 bases). V was pared by 0 bases and J by 1 base, with 10 bases between. From germline, CDR1 is MNHNS and CDR2 SASEGT. The CDR3 totals 15 residues. DNA for the CDR3: TGTGCCAGCAGTGAAGCTGACGACAGTTCCTACGAGCAGTACTTC. It yields the protein CASSEADDSSYEQYF.

This chain joins TRBV21-1 and TRBJ1-1. TRBV21-1 is noted as a pseudogene. The CDR3 contains 16 residues. The CDR3 region has the DNA TGTGCCAGCAGCCTCCCTAGTCCGGGAAATGACACTGAAGCTTTCTTT. This encodes CASSLPSPGNDTEAFF.

The chain has TRBV6-4 and TRBJ1-5; 9 bases align to TRBD1. The CDR3 contains 17 residues. The ends lost 8 bases at V and 2 bases at J; junction bases unmatched: 13. Looked up from germline, CDR1 is MRHNA and CDR2 is SNTAGT. The CDR3 DNA is TGTGCCAGCCATCCTAGCTTACAGGGGGCGTGCAATCAGCCCCAGCATTTT. Encoded protein: CASHPSLQGACNQPQHF.